One and the same sample provided the 9 T cell receptor beta chains below, sequenced in a study of T cells after yellow fever vaccination. TCRdb passed the 5' RACE reads through MiXCR, listing each CDR3 protein once. The table shows over 150,000 distinct CDR3 sequences, with more than 5.5% occurring only once. The specimen comprised CD4+ T cells sorted from PBMCs, sampled less than 6 days after the first yellow fever vaccination. All receptors derive from a man younger than 30 who received the YFV17D yellow fever vaccine.

This clonotype was found many times. The V and J genes are TRBV6-1 and TRBJ2-2, with 9 nucleotides matching TRBD1. V lost 6 bases and J lost 5; bases outside the gene matches: 10. CDR1 and CDR2 (germline): MNHNS, SASEGT. This CDR3 has 16 residues. This CDR3 reads CASRPRDRERTGELFF. For the CDR3, the DNA is TGTGCCAGCAGGCCCCGGGACAGGGAGAGGACCGGGGAGCTGTTTTTT.

This clonotype was counted many times. The rearrangement links TRBV12-3 or TRBV12-4 to TRBJ2-2; D is perhaps TRBD1 (5 bases). Trimming took 6 bases from V and 6 from J, leaving 5 bases between them. This CDR3 is 11 amino acids long. This chain's CDR3 is CASRTAGELFF. The CDR3 DNA is TGTGCCAGCAGGACAGCCGGGGAGCTGTTTTTT.

The chain links TRBV30 to TRBJ2-3, with 7 bases matching TRBD1. The germline V gene has CDR1 GTSNPN and CDR2 SVGIG (reference sequence). The CDR3 loop spans 14 amino acids. V gave up 4 bases and J gave up 4 bases; unmatched junction bases: 8. CDR3 sequence: CAWTVGGLADTQYF. DNA of the CDR3: TGTGCCTGGACCGTAGGGGGCTTGGCAGATACGCAGTATTTT.

This clonotype has a handful of counts. The chain couples TRBV11-2 to TRBJ2-1; weak D call: TRBD1 (6 bases). V lost 5 bases and J 1 base, leaving 12 bases between the germline ends. CDR1 is SGHAT and CDR2 is FQNNGV in the germline V gene. The CDR3 has 15 amino acids. CDR3 DNA sequence: TGTGCCAGCAGCCGTCGACAGGATTCCTACAATGAGCAGTTCTTC. Its protein product is CASSRRQDSYNEQFF.

This clonotype has ten or more counts. The rearrangement uses TRBV6-5 and TRBJ2-1; no reliable D call. The CDR3 spans 17 residues. In germline, CDR1 is MNHEY, CDR2 SVGAGI. V lost 2 bases, J lost 2 bases, and 16 bases lay in between. The CDR3 protein is CASSYVRSPGPYNEQFF. For the CDR3, the DNA is TGTGCCAGCAGTTACGTTCGCTCCCCCGGACCCTACAATGAGCAGTTCTTC.

This clonotype appeared a single time. This may be a read error: a much more frequent sequence differs by one nucleotide. The chain employs TRBV6-5 and TRBJ2-5, with D possibly called TRBD1 or TRBD2 (5 bases each). Germline assignment: CDR1 MNHEY and CDR2 SVGAGI. The CDR3 runs to 15 residues. The CDR3 DNA is TGTGCCAGCAGTTACAACTTCGGGGCACAAGGGACCCAGTACTTC. Amino acids: CASSYNFGAQGTQYF.

The rearrangement joins TRBV4-2 to TRBJ1-1; 7 bases fit TRBD1. Germline CDR1 reads LGHNA; CDR2 reads YNFKEQ. V lost 1 base to trimming and J lost 7 bases; unmatched junction nucleotides: 3. The CDR3 is 13 residues long. The CDR3 here is CASSQVTGDEAFF. Here the CDR3 DNA reads TGTGCCAGCAGCCAAGTTACAGGGGATGAAGCTTTCTTT.

The sample holds many counts of this clonotype. This sequence joins TRBV24-1 and TRBJ2-2; D uncertain. The CDR3 runs 13 residues. The germline V gene has CDR1 KGHDR and CDR2 SFDVKD. The V and J ends lost 9 bases and 0 bases respectively, with 7 bases between them. CDR3 loop: CATLDTNTGELFF. CDR3 sequence (DNA): TGTGCCACCCTCGACACGAACACCGGGGAGCTGTTTTTT.

The chain recombines TRBV7-9 with TRBJ2-1; maybe TRBD2 (6 bases). This CDR3 spans 11 amino acids. Trimming pared 8 bases from V and 10 bases from J, leaving 12 bases between. The V gene's germline CDR1 is SEHNR and CDR2 FQNEAQ (reference sequence). As DNA, the CDR3 is TGTGCCAGCGTCGGCGGGGTCGAGCAGTTCTTC. This gives the protein CASVGGVEQFF.